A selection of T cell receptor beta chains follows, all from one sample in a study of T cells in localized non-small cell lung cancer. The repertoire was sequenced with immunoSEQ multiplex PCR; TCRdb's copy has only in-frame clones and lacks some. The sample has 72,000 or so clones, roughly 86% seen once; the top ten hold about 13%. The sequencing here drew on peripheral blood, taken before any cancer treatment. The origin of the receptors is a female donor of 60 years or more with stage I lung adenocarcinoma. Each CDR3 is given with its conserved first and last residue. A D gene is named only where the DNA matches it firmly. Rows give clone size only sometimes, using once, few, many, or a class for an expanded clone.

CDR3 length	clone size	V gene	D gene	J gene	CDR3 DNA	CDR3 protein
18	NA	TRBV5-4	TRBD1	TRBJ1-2	TGTGCCAGCAGCTTGGCCACAGGGGGCGGAGGTGCGAGTTATGGCTACACCTTC	CASSLATGGGGASYGYTF
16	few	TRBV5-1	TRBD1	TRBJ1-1	TGCGCCAGCAGCTCTACAGGGGCGGGCGGGAACACTGAAGCTTTCTTT	CASSSTGAGGNTEAFF
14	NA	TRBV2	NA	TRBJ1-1	TGTGCCAGCAGTGAAGAACAGTTGTTCACTGAAGCTTTCTTT	CASSEEQLFTEAFF
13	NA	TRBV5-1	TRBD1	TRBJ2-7	TGCGCCAGCAGCTTCGAGACAGGGTACGAGCAGTACTTC	CASSFETGYEQYF
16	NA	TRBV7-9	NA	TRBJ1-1	TGTGCCAGCAGCTCTTGGGGGCCGGGTGTGAACACTGAAGCTTTCTTT	CASSSWGPGVNTEAFF
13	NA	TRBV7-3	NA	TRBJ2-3	TGTGCCAGCAGCACAGGAGCGGTAGATACGCAGTATTTT	CASSTGAVDTQYF
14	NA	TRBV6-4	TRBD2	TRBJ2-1	TGTGCCAGCAGCGCGTCGGGACTAGCGGGAGCCCAGTTCTTC	CASSASGLAGAQFF
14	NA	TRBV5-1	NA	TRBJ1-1	TGCGCCAGCAGCTTACGGACGGGGAACACTGAAGCTTTCTTT	CASSLRTGNTEAFF
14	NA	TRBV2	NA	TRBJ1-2	TGTGCCAGCAGTGGGCAACAGGGCTACTATGGCTACACCTTC	CASSGQQGYYGYTF
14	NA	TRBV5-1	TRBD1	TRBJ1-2	TGCGCCAGCAGCTTGACAGGGGGCAGCTATGGCTACACCTTC	CASSLTGGSYGYTF
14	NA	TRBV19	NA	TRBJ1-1	TGTGATCATCCTCCTTCCCAAGGGAACACTGAAGCTTTCTTT	CDHPPSQGNTEAFF
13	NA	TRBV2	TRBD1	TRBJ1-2	TGTGCCAGCGGACAGGCGACTAACTATGGCTACACCTTC	CASGQATNYGYTF
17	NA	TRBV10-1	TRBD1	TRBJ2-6	TGCGCCAGCAGCGATGGACAGGGCTTCTCTGGGGCCAACGTCCTGACTTTC	CASSDGQGFSGANVLTF
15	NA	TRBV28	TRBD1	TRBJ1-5	TGTGCCAGCAGAACCGCAGGACAGGGTGATCAGCCCCAGCATTTT	CASRTAGQGDQPQHF
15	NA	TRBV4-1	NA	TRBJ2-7	TGCGCCAGCAGCCAAGATCGGGGTAGGGGGGATGAGCAGTACTTC	CASSQDRGRGDEQYF
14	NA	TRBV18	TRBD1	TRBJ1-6	TGTGCCAGCTCACCCGGACAGGGGTTATCACCCCTCCACTTT	CASSPGQGLSPLHF
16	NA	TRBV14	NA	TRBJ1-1	TGTGCCAGCAGCCAAGATTGGGGCGCCTTGGGTACTGAAGCTTTCTTT	CASSQDWGALGTEAFF
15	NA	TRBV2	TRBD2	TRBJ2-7	TGTGCCAGCAGTGGAGGGACTAGCGGGGGGTACGAGCAGTACTTC	CASSGGTSGGYEQYF
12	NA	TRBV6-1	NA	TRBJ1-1	TGTGCCAGCAGTCAGACACATCGAGAAGCTTTCTTT	CASSQTHREAFF
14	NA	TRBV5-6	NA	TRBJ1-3	TGTGCCAGCAGCTTGGGGCACCTTGGAAACACCATATATTTT	CASSLGHLGNTIYF
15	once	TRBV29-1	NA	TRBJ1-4	TGCAGCGCCTCTCGAGGTGGGGGGGCTAATGAAAAACTGTTTTTT	CSASRGGGANEKLFF
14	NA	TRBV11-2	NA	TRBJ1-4	TGTGCCAGCAGCTTAGCTCGTTATAATGAAAAACTGTTTTTT	CASSLARYNEKLFF
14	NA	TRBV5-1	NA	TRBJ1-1	TGCGCCAGCAGCGCCGGGGTGGGGGGCACTGAAGCTTTCTTT	CASSAGVGGTEAFF
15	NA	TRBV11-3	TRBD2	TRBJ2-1	TGTGCCAGCAGCTTTGGGCGGGAAGCGGGGAATGAGCAGTTCTTC	CASSFGREAGNEQFF
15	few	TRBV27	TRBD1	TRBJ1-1	TGTGCCAGCAGTTCGCCGGGACAGGGTTTTCCTGAAGCTTTCTTT	CASSSPGQGFPEAFF
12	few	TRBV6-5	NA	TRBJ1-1	TGTGCCAGCAAGGTGGGGAACACTGAAGCTTTCTTT	CASKVGNTEAFF
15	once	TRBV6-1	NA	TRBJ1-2	TGTGCCAGCAGAAAAAACAGGGATCAGGGCTATGGCTACACCTTC	CASRKNRDQGYGYTF
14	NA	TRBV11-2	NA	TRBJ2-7	TGTGCCAGCAGCTTTTCAGGGTCCAACTACGAGCAGTACTTC	CASSFSGSNYEQYF
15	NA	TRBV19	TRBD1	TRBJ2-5	TGTGCCAGTTCGGCCGAGGGACAGCCCGGGGAGACCCAGTACTTC	CASSAEGQPGETQYF
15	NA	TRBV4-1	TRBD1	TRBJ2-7	TGCGCCAGCAGCCAGGCGCAGGGGGAGTTCTACGAGCAGTACTTC	CASSQAQGEFYEQYF
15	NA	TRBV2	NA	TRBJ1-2	TGTGCCAGCAGGGCGGACAGTCCCTTTAACTATGGCTACACCTTC	CASRADSPFNYGYTF
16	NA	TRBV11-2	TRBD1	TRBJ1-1	TGTGCCAGCAGCTTAACCGGACAGGGTCCGGACACTGAAGCTTTCTTT	CASSLTGQGPDTEAFF